The clone carrying this T cell receptor beta chain was observed at least ten times. Its antigen is currently unknown. The sample belongs to a study of T cells after yellow fever vaccination. Study context: The fractions with low cell numbers were processed using SMART-Seq v4 Ultra Low Input. Study-level points and caveats: Contaminating bulk clonotypes could be abundant in FACS-sorted repertoires. Re-detected after boosting: most primary clones, approximately 97% of CD4 and 88% of CD8.

This CDR3 contains 14 residues. CDR1 and CDR2 from the germline V gene are LNHNV and YYDKDF (reference sequence). After removal of 1 base from V and 2 bases from J, the junction contained 2 bases not matched to a gene. TCRdb passed the 5' RACE reads through MiXCR, listing each CDR3 protein once. The top ten clones hold approximately 37% of a sample with over 45,000 distinct CDR3 sequences, about 6.6% of them seen once. The TCR originated in a man aged 18 to 35 who received the YFV17D yellow fever vaccine. This chain joins TRBV15 and TRBJ2-7, with TRBD1 identical over 7 bases. This sample comprised CD8+ T cells sorted from PBMCs, obtained on the day of the first yellow fever vaccination. The CDR3 coding sequence is TGTGCCACCAGCAGAGGGGACAGAACCTACGAGCAGTACTTC. Protein: CATSRGDRTYEQYF.